This entry lists 2 T cell receptor beta chains sequenced from one sample in a study of T cell responses to AZD1222 COVID-19 vaccine. Generated by immunoSEQ multiplex PCR, the TCRdb table keeps only in-frame clones and is missing some. Of around 140,000 clones detected, roughly nine tenths appear once; the ten largest clones hold about a tenth. Sample: peripheral blood, taken 28 days after the second AZD1222 dose. Every receptor here comes from an adult who received the AZD1222 COVID-19 vaccine.

J is TRBJ1-1 and V is TRBV28; possibly TRBD1 for D (5 bases). The CDR3 contains 15 residues. V lost 5 bases and J lost 3, with 16 bases in between. Germline V gene data show CDR1 as MDHEN and CDR2 as SYDVKM. CDR3 sequence reads: CASSASGLVDTEAFF. The CDR3 nucleotides are TGTGCCAGCAGTGCGTCAGGGTTGGTTGACACTGAAGCTTTCTTT.

Only a few counts were recorded for this clone. This chain links TRBV30 with TRBJ2-2; 7 bases are a match to TRBD1. Germline values: CDR1 GTSNPN, CDR2 SVGIG (reference sequence). Germline trimming cut 0 bases from V and 3 bases from J; bases unmatched to any gene: 4. The CDR3 runs 15 residues. The CDR3, as DNA: TGTGCCTGGAGTGTAGGGACAGCGGACACCGGGGAGCTGTTTTTT. This sequence encodes CAWSVGTADTGELFF.